This TCR beta chain was captured in a study of blood T cells in healthy people across ages. The study, taken as a whole, reports: Roughly linear age-related decline in beta diversity appeared, significant by age 40.

Investigators took around 11 milliliters of peripheral blood from every donor. Extraction yielded at least 5 micrograms of total RNA per sample. A J-beta primer mix and a sample-barcoded 5' primer were used in a second PCR of roughly 6 to 11 cycles. Carrying 12 random nucleotides, a template-switch adaptor labeled each individual cDNA molecule. TCRdb called the 5' RACE reads again in MiXCR, with one record for every CDR3 protein. The sample has about a million distinct CDR3 sequences; 51% are singletons. In this sample, this clonotype turned up a few times. Its antigen is still unknown. V gave up 7 bases and J gave up 7 bases, with 20 bases separating them. The CDR3 loop spans 14 amino acids.

The receptor comes from a woman between 55 and 75 years old in good health. Sequencing was performed on blood. V and J are TRBV12-3 or TRBV12-4 and TRBJ2-7; D is ambiguous. CDR3 bases: TGTGCCAGCACCTTGAGATTTACCAACAATGAGCAGTACTTC. This sequence encodes CASTLRFTNNEQYF.